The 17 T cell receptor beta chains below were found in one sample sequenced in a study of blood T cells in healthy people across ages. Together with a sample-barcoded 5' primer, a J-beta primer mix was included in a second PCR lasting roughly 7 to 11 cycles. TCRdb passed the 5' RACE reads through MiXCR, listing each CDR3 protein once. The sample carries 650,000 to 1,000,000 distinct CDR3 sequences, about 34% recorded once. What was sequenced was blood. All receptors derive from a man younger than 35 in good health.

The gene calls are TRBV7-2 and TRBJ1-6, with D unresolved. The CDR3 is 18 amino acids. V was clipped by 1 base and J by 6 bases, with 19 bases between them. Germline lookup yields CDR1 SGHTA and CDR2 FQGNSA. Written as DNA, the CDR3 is TGTGCCAGCAGCTTAGTGGTCCGGGCCCCGACTTCTAATTCACCCCTCCACTTT. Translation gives CASSLVVRAPTSNSPLHF.

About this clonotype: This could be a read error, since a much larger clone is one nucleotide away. The CDR3: CSVERGSYNEQYF. In nucleotides, the CDR3 is TGCAGCGTTGAGCGGGGGTCCTACAATGAGCAGTACTTC. This chain uses TRBV29-1 with TRBJ2-5, with 7 positions matching TRBD2. The V gene's germline CDR1 is SQVTM and CDR2 ANQGSEA. This CDR3 has 13 residues. The ends lost 3 bases at V and 11 bases at J; junction bases unmatched: 12.

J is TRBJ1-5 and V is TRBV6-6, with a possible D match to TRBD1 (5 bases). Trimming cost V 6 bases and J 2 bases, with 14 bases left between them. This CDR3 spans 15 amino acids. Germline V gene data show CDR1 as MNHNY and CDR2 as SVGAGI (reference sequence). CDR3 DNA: TGTGCCAGCAGCCTGGAGGGGATGGGCAATCAGCCCCAGCATTTT. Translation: CASSLEGMGNQPQHF.

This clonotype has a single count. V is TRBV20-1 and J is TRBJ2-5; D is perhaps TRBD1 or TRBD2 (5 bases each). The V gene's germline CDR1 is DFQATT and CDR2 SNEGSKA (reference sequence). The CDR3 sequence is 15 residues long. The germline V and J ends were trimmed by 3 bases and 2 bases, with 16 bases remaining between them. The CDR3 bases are TGCAGTGCTAGGGGGGAAGGGAATCGGCAAGAGACCCAGTACTTC. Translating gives CSARGEGNRQETQYF.

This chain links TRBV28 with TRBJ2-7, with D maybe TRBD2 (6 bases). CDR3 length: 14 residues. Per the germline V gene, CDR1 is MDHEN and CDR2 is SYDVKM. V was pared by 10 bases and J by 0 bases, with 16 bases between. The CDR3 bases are TGTGCCACCAGGAAGGATAGCGGCTCCTACGAGCAGTACTTC. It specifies CATRKDSGSYEQYF. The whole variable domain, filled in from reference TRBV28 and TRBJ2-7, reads DVKVTQSSRYLVKRTGEKVFLECVQDMDHENMFWYRQDPGLGLRLIYFSYDVKMKEKGDIPEGYSVSREKKERFSLILESASTNQTSMYLCATRKDSGSYEQYFGPGTRLTVT.

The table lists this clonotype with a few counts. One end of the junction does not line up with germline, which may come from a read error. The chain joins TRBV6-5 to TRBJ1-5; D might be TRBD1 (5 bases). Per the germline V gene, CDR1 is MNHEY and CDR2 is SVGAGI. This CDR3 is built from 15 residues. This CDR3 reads CAGSPWGRGEQPQHF. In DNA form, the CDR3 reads TGTGCCGGCAGTCCCTGGGGTAGGGGTGAGCAGCCCCAGCATTTT.

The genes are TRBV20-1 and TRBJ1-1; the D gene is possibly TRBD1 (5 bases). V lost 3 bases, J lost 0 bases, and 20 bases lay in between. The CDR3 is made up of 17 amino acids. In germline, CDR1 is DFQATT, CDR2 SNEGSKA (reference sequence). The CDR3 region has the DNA TGCAGTGCTAGGTGGGGCAATATCGGGTCCATGAACACTGAAGCTTTCTTT. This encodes CSARWGNIGSMNTEAFF.

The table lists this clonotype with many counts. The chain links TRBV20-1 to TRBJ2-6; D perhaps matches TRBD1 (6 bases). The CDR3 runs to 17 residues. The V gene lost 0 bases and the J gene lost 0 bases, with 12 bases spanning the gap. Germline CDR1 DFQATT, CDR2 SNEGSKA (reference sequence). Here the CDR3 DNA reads TGCAGTGCTAGAGAAGGACAGCCCTTCTCTGGGGCCAACGTCCTGACTTTC. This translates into CSAREGQPFSGANVLTF.

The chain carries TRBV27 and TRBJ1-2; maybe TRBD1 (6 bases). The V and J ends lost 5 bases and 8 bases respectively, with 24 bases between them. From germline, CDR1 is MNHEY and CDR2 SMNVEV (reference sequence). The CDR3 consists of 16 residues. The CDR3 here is CASSPFSGAPLGGYTF. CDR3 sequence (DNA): TGTGCCAGCAGTCCTTTTTCGGGGGCACCGCTTGGAGGCTACACCTTC.

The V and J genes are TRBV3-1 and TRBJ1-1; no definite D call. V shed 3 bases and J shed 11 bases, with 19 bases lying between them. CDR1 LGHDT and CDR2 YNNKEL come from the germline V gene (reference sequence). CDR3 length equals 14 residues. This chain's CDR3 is CASSHSPAHREAFF. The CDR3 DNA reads TGTGCCAGCAGCCATTCCCCGGCCCACCGGGAGGCTTTCTTT.

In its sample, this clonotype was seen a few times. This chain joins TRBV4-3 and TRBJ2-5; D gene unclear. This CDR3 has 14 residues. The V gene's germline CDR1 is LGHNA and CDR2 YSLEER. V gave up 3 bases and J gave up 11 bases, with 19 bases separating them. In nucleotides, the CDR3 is TGCGCCAGCAGCCAGGGTTCTGGGGTCAATGAGCAGTACTTC. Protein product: CASSQGSGVNEQYF.

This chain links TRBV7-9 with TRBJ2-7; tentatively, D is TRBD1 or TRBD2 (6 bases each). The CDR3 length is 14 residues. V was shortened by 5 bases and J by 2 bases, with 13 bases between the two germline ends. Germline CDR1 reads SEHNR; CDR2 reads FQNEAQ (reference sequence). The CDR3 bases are TGTGCCAGCAGCCCTGCGGGACAAACCTACGAGCAGTACTTC. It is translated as CASSPAGQTYEQYF.

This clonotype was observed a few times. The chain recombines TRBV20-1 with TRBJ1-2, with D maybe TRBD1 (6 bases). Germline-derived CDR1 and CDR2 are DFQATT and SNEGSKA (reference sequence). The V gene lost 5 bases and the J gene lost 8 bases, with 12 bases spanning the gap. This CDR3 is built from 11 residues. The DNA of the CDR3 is TGCAGTGCTCCGGGGGGCGAAGGCTACACCTTC. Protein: CSAPGGEGYTF.

CDR3 nucleotides: TGTGCCATCAGCGGAGGACAGGACACAGATACGCAGTATTTT. It translates to CAISGGQDTDTQYF. This sequence joins TRBV10-3 and TRBJ2-3; 7 bases map to TRBD1. CDR3 length: 14 residues. The V and J ends lost 6 bases and 2 bases, in that order; junction bases with no gene match: 5. From germline, CDR1 is ENHRY and CDR2 SYGVKD.

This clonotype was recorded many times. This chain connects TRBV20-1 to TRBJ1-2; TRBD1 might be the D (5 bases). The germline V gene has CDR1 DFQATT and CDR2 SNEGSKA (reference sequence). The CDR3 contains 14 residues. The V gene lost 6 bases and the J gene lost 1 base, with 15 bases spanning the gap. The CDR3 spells CSADRQSNNYGYTF. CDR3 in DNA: TGCAGTGCCGATCGACAGTCCAATAACTATGGCTACACCTTC.

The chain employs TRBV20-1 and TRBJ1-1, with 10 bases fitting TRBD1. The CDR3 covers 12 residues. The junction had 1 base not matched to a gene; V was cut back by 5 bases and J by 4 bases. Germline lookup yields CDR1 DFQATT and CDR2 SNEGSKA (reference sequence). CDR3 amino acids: CSAGQGGTEAFF. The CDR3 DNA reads TGCAGTGCTGGACAGGGGGGCACTGAAGCTTTCTTT.

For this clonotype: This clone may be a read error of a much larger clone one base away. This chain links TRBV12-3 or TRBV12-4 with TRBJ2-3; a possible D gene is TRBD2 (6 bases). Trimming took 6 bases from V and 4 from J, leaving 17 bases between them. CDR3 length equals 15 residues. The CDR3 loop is CASSQGAASADTQYF. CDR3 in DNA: TGTGCCAGCAGCCAGGGTGCGGCTAGCGCAGATACGCAGTATTTT.